This TCR beta chain was sequenced in a study of blood T cell repertoires in COVID-19. At the level of the study: PBMCs, B-cell-depleted T cells, or T cells were the source of the cDNA or gDNA that made up the material.

Grouping used clinical history reported by participants in a survey and questionnaire. Some clones are missing from TCRdb's copy, which holds only in-frame ones; the method was immunoSEQ multiplex PCR. The data show 150,000 to 200,000 clones, 87% seen once. CDR1 and CDR2 from the germline V gene are SGHTA and FQGNSA. V lost 6 bases and J lost 5, with 11 bases in between. The CDR3 consists of 13 residues. The rearrangement links TRBV7-2 to TRBJ1-5; D is possibly TRBD1 (5 bases). Sequencing was carried out using PBMCs or T cells enriched from blood (not recorded which). This receptor was taken from a human donor with acute COVID-19. The donor label of this sample is uncertain. CDR3 protein: CASSRDSDQPQHF. The CDR3 nucleotides are TGTGCCAGCAGTCGGGACTCCGATCAGCCCCAGCATTTT.